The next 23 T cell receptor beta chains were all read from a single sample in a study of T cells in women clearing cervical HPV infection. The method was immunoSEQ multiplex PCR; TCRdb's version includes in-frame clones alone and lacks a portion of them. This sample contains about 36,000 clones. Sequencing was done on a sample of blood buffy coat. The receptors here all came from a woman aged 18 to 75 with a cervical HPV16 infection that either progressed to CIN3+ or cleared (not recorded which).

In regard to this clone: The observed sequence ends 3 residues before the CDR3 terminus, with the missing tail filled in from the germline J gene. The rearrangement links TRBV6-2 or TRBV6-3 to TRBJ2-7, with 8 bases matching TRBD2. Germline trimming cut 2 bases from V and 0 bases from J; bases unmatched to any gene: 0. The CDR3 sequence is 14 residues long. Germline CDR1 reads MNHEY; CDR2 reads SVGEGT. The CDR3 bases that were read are TGTGCCAGCAGTTACGGGACTAGCTCCTACGAG. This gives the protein CASSYGTSSYE. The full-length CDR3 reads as CASSYGTSSYEQYF.

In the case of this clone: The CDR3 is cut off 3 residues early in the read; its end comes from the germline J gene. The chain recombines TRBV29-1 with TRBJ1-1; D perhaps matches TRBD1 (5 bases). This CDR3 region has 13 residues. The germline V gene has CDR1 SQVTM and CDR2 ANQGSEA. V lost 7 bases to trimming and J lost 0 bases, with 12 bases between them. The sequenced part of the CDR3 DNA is TGCAGCGCTATGACAGAGATGAACACTGAA. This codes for CSAMTEMNTE. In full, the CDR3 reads CSAMTEMNTEAFF. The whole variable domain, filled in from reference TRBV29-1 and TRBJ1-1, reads SAVISQKPSRDICQRGTSLTIQCQVDSQVTMMFWYRQQPGQSLTLIATANQGSEATYESGFVIDKFPISRPNLTFSTLTVSNMSPEDSSIYLCSAMTEMNTEAFFGQGTRLTVV.

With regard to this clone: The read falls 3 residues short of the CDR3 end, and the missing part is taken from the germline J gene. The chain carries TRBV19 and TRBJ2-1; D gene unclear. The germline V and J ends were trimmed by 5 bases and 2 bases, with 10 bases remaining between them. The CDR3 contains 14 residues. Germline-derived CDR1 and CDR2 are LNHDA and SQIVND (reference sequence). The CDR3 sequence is CASSLGAAYNEQFF. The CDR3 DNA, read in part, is TGTGCCAGTAGTTTGGGTGCGGCCTACAATGAG.

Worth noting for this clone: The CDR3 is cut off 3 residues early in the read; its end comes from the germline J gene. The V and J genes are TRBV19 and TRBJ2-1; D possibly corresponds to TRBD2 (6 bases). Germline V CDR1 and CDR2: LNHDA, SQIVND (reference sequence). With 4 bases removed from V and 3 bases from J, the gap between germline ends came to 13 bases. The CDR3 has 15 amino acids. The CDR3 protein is CASSTISGYYNEQFF. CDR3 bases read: TGTGCCAGTAGTACCATCAGCGGGTACTACAATGAG.

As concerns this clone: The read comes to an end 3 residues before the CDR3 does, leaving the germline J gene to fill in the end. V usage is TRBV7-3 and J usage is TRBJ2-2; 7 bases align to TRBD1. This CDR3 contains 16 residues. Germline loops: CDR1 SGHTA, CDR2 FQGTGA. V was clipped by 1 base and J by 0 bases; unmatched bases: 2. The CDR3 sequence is CASSLNDRANTGELFF. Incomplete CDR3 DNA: TGTGCCAGCAGCTTAAATGACAGGGCGAACACCGGGGAG.

The CDR3 protein is CASSLGQARLSSGANVLTF. The sequenced part of the CDR3 DNA is TGTGCCAGCAGCCTCGGACAGGCGCGATTAAGCTCTGGGGCCAACGTC. The gene calls are TRBV4-2 and TRBJ2-6, with TRBD1 identical over 7 bases. Read data end 3 residues before the CDR3 end; the end is taken from the germline J gene. The CDR3 is 19 amino acids. J lost 0 bases, V lost 4 bases, and 12 bases had no gene match. CDR1 and CDR2 (germline): LGHNA, YNFKEQ.

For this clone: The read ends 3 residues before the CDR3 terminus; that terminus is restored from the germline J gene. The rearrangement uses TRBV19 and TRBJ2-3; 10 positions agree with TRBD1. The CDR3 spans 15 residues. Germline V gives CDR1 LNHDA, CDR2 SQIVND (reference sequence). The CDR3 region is CASSRLGQGNQPQYF. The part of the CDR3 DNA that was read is TGTGCCAGTAGCCGCTTGGGACAGGGGAATCAGCCG.

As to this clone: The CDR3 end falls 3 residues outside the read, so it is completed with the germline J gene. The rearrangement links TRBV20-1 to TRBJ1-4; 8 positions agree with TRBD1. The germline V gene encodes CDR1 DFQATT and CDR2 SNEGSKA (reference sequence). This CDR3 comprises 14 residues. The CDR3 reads CGVPPTGVPEKLFF. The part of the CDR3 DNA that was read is TGCGGTGTTCCTCCGACAGGGGTCCCTGAAAAA.

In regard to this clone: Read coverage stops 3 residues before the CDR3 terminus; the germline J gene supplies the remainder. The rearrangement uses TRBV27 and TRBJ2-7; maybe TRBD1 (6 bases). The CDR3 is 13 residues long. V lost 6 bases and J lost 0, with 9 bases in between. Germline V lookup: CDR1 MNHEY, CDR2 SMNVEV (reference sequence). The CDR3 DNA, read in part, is TGTGCCAGCAGCCAGGGGATCTCCTACGAG. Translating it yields CASSQGISYE. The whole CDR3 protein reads CASSQGISYEQYF.

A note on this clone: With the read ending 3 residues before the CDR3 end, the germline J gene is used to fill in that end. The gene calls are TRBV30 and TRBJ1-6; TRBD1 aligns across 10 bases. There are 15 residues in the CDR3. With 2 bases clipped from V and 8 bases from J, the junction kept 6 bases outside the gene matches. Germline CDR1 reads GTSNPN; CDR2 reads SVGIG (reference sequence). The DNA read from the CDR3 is TGTGCCTGGAGTTCGGGACAGGGGCGCGATTCACCC. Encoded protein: CAWSSGQGRDSP. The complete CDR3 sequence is CAWSSGQGRDSPLHF. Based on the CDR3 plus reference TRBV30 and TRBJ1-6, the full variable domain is SQTIHQWPATLVQPVGSPLSLECTVEGTSNPNLYWYRQAAGRGLQLLFYSVGIGQISSEVPQNLSASRPQDRQFILSSKKLLLSDSGFYLCAWSSGQGRDSPLHFGNGTRLTVT.

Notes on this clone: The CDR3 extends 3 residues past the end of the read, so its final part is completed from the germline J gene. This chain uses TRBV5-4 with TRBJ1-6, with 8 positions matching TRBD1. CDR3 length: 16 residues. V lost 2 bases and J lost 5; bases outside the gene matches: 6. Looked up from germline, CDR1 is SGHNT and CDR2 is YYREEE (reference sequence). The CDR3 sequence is CASSFGGTGHNSPLHF. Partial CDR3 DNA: TGTGCCAGCAGCTTTGGGGGGACAGGCCATAATTCACCC.

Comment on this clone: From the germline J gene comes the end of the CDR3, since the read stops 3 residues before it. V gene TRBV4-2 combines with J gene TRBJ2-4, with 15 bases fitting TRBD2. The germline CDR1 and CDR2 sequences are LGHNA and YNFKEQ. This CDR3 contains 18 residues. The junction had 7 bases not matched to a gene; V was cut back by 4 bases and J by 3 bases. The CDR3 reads CASSPGLAGGRGKNIQYF. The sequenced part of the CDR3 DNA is TGTGCCAGCAGCCCGGGACTAGCGGGGGGTCGGGGCAAAAACATT.

Here the CDR3 reads CASSSYVRGSGELFF. CDR3 DNA (partial): TGTGCCAGCAGCTCGTATGTGAGGGGATCCGGGGAG. The chain links TRBV5-8 to TRBJ2-2, with D perhaps assigned TRBD1 or TRBD2 (5 bases each). Coverage ceases 3 residues before the CDR3 finishes, and the germline J gene fills in the end. The germline V gene encodes CDR1 SGHTS and CDR2 YDEGEE. This CDR3 has 15 residues. Trimming pared 3 bases from V and 6 bases from J, leaving 15 bases between. The variable domain in full, with the rest retrieved from reference TRBV5-8 and TRBJ2-2, is EAGVTQSPTHLIKTRGQQATLRCSPISGHTSVYWYQQALGLGLQFLLWYDEGEERNRGNFPPRFSGRQFPNYSSELNVNALELEDSALYLCASSSYVRGSGELFFGEGSRLTVL.

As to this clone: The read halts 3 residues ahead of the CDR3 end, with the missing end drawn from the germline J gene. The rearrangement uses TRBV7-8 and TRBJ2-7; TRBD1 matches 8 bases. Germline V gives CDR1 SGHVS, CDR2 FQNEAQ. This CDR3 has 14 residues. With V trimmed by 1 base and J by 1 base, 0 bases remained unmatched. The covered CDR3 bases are TGTGCCAGCAGCTTAGACAGGGGGTCCTACGAG. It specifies CASSLDRGSYE. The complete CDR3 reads CASSLDRGSYEQYF.

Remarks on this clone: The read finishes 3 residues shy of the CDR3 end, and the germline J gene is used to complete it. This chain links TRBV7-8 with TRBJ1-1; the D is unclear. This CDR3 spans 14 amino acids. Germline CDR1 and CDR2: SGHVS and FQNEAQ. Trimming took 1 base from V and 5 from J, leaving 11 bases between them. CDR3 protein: CASSLGALRTEAFF. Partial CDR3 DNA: TGTGCCAGCAGCTTAGGAGCGTTGAGGACTGAA.

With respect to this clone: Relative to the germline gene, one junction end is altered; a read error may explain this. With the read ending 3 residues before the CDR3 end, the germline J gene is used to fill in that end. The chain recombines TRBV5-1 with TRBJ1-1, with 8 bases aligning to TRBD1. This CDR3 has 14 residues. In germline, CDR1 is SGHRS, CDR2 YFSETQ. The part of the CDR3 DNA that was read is TGCGTCAGCAGCTTGGGCCAGGGGGCGGGTGAA. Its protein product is CVSSLGQGAGE. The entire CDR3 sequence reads CVSSLGQGAGEAFF.

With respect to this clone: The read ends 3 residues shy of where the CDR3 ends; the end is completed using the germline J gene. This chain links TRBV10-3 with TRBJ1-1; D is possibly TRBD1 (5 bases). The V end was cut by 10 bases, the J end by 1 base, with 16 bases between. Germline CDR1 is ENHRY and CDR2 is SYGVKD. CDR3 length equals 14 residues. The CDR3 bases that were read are TGTGCCACCCGAGGGGTAAGGGCGAACACTGAA. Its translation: CATRGVRANTE. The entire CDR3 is CATRGVRANTEAFF.

CDR3 bases read: TGTGCCACCCGGGACTCTAGCACAGATACC. Its translation: CATRDSSTDT. The entire CDR3 is CATRDSSTDTYTF. This rearrangement joins TRBV19 to TRBJ1-2; D might be TRBD1 (5 bases). With the read ending 3 residues before the CDR3 end, the germline J gene is used to fill in that end. The CDR3 totals 13 residues. CDR1 LNHDA and CDR2 SQIVND come from the germline V gene (reference sequence).

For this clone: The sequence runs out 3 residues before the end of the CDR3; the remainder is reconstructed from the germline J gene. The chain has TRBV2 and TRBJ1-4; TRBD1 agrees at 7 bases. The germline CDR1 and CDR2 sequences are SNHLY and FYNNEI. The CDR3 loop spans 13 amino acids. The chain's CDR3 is CASSVQGSSPLFF. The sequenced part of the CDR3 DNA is TGTGCCAGCAGTGTACAGGGGAGTTCACCA.

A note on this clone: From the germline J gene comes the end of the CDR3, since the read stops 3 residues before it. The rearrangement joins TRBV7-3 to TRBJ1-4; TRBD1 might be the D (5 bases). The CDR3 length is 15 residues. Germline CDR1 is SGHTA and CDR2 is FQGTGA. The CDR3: CASSATGGYNSPLFF. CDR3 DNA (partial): TGTGCCAGCAGCGCTACAGGCGGCTATAATTCACCA.

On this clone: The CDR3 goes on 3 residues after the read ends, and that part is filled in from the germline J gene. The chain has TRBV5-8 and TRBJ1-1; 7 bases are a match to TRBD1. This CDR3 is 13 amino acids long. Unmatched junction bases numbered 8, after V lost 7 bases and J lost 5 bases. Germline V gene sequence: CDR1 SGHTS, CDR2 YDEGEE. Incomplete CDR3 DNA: TGTGCCAGCCGAAACAGGGGTTCGACTGAA. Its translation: CASRNRGSTE. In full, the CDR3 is CASRNRGSTEAFF.

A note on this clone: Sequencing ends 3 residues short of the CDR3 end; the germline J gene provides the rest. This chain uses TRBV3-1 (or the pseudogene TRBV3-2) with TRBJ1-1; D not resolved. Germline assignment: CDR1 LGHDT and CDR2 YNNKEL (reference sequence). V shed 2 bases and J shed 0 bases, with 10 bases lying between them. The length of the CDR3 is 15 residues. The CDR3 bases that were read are TGTGCCAGCAGCCAATACCCAGGCATGAACACTGAA. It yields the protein CASSQYPGMNTE. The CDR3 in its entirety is CASSQYPGMNTEAFF.

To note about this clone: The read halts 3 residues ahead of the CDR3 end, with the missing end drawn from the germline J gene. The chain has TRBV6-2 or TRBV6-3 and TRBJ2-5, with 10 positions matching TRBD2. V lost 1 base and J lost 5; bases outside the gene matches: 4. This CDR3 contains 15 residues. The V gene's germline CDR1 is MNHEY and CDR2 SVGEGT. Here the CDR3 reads CASSYWTSGGETQYF. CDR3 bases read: TGTGCCAGCAGTTACTGGACTAGCGGCGGGGAGACC.